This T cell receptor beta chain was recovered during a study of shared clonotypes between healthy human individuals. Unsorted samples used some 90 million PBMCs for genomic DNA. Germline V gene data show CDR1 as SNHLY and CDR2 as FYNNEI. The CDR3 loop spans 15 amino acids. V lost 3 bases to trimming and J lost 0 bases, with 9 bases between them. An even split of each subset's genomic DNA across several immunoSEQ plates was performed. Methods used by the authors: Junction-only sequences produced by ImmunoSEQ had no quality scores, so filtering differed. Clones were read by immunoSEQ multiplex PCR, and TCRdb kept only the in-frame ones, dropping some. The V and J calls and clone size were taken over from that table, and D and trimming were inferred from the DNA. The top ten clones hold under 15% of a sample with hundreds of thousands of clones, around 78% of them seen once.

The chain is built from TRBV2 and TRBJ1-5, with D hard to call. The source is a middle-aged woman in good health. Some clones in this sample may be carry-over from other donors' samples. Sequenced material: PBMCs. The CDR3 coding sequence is TGTGCCAGCAGTGATGAACAGAATAGCAATCAGCCCCAGCATTTT. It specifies CASSDEQNSNQPQHF.